These 26 T cell receptor beta chains came from one sample sequenced in a study of blood T cell repertoires in COVID-19. Clones were read by immunoSEQ multiplex PCR, and TCRdb kept only the in-frame ones, dropping some. This sample has roughly 230,000 clones; approximately 88% occur once, and the top ten carry about 0.7%. Sequenced: peripheral blood. All receptors come from a human donor in a cohort sampled during active COVID-19.

This clone was seen only once. V gene TRBV20-1 combines with J gene TRBJ1-2; D uncertain. Looked up from germline, CDR1 is DFQATT and CDR2 is SNEGSKA (reference sequence). V lost 1 base to trimming and J lost 8 bases, with 8 bases between them. The CDR3 runs to 11 residues. CDR3 nucleotide sequence: TGCAGTGCTAGAGGTCAAGAGGGCTACACCTTC. Amino acid sequence: CSARGQEGYTF.

This clone was counted a few times. The V and J genes are TRBV21-1 and TRBJ1-1; the listed D gene, TRBD1, was not tested against the DNA. TRBV21-1 is a pseudogene segment. This CDR3 region has 15 residues. The CDR3 reads CASRLFTGGLFEAFF. In nucleotides, the CDR3 is TGTGCCAGCAGACTGTTTACAGGGGGATTGTTTGAAGCTTTCTTT.

The rearrangement joins TRBV5-4 to TRBJ1-3; unclear D gene. Trimming removed 4 bases at V and 1 base at J, with 15 bases between. There are 16 residues in the CDR3. Germline lookup yields CDR1 SGHNT and CDR2 YYREEE (reference sequence). CDR3 loop: CASSKRTVGSGNTIYF. CDR3 in DNA: TGTGCCAGCAGCAAGCGGACGGTCGGGTCTGGAAACACCATATATTTT.

The genes are TRBV7-9 and TRBJ1-2; D unresolved. The CDR3 consists of 18 residues. The germline gives CDR1 SEHNR, CDR2 FQNEAQ (reference sequence). The V end lost 5 bases, the J end lost 2 bases, and 24 bases lay between the germline ends. The CDR3 sequence is CASSTDREVIPPNYGYTF. In nucleotides, the CDR3 is TGTGCCAGCAGCACAGACCGGGAGGTAATTCCCCCCAACTATGGCTACACCTTC.

This sequence joins TRBV19 and TRBJ1-4, with D possibly being TRBD1 (6 bases). The CDR3 has 14 amino acids. V lost 2 bases, J lost 8 bases, and 12 bases lay in between. CDR1 and CDR2 from the germline V gene are LNHDA and SQIVND (reference sequence). The CDR3, as DNA: TGTGCCAGTAGTATAACAGGGTTCGAGGAAAAACTGTTTTTT. Its protein is CASSITGFEEKLFF.

This clone was recorded a few times. The chain links TRBV28 to TRBJ1-5, with 7 nucleotides matching TRBD1. The CDR3 is 15 residues long. V shed 5 bases, J shed 2 bases, and the junction held 6 bases outside the gene matches. Per germline, CDR1 MDHEN and CDR2 SYDVKM. In nucleotides, the CDR3 is TGTGCCAGCAGTCCTCAGGGGGTTGGCAATCAGCCCCAGCATTTT. Translating it yields CASSPQGVGNQPQHF.

This rearrangement joins TRBV13 to TRBJ2-7; D remains unclear. Per germline, CDR1 PRHDT and CDR2 FYEKMQ (reference sequence). Deletions cut 5 bases from V and 6 bases from J, with 11 bases between. This CDR3 spans 12 amino acids. CDR3 region: CASSPPSLEQYF. CDR3 nucleotide sequence: TGTGCCAGCAGCCCCCCGAGTCTCGAGCAGTACTTC.

This clone was recorded a few times. The chain combines TRBV21-1 with TRBJ2-1; the D call in the table, TRBD2, was not verified against the DNA. TRBV21-1 is shown as a pseudogene. The CDR3 length is 16 residues. The DNA for the CDR3 is TGTGCCAGCAGCCCCTGGACTAGCGGGAAGTACAATGAGCAGTTCTTC. Its protein is CASSPWTSGKYNEQFF.

This rearrangement joins TRBV14 to TRBJ2-7; D might be TRBD1 (5 bases). The germline V gene encodes CDR1 SGHDN and CDR2 FVKESK. The ends were cut back, 10 bases at V and 3 bases at J, with 16 bases in the middle. This CDR3 is 13 amino acids long. The DNA of the CDR3 is TGTGCCACCTCTGGGGCCGGCTACTACGAGCAGTACTTC. Translating gives CATSGAGYYEQYF.

This chain joins TRBV12-5 and TRBJ2-4, with D tentatively TRBD1 (5 bases). V was cut by 0 bases and J by 3 bases, with 18 bases left in between. The CDR3 runs to 18 residues. Per the germline V gene, CDR1 is LGHNT and CDR2 is FRNRAP. CDR3: CASGLVRWQGWGKNIQYF. For the CDR3, the DNA is TGTGCTAGTGGTTTGGTACGGTGGCAGGGATGGGGCAAAAACATTCAGTACTTC.

The chain joins TRBV4-3 to TRBJ2-1; D perhaps matches TRBD2 (6 bases). V was clipped by 1 base and J by 0 bases, with 22 bases between them. Germline assignment: CDR1 LGHNA and CDR2 YSLEER. The CDR3 is 20 amino acids. The CDR3 bases are TGCGCCAGCAGCCAAGGGGGACTTCTGCCCTTTTTCCGCTCCTACAATGAGCAGTTCTTC. Its protein is CASSQGGLLPFFRSYNEQFF.

At least ten counts were recorded for this clone. The V call is TRBV6-5, the J call TRBJ1-1, with 7 bases fitting TRBD1. CDR3 length equals 14 residues. CDR1 and CDR2 from the germline V gene are MNHEY and SVGAGI. V lost 1 base and J lost 6; bases outside the gene matches: 5. CDR3 loop: CASSYLTGFAEAFF. CDR3 sequence (DNA): TGTGCCAGCAGTTACTTGACAGGGTTCGCTGAAGCTTTCTTT.

V gene TRBV19 combines with J gene TRBJ2-5, with a tentative D call TRBD2 (6 bases). Trimming took 6 bases from V and 7 from J, leaving 18 bases between them. The germline V gene encodes CDR1 LNHDA and CDR2 SQIVND (reference sequence). CDR3 length: 14 residues. DNA of the CDR3: TGTGCCAGTAGGCCGGGACTCGGGGGTGGGACCCAGTACTTC. The encoded protein is CASRPGLGGGTQYF.

V and J are TRBV5-1 and TRBJ1-1, with 7 nucleotides matching TRBD1. Germline loops: CDR1 SGHRS, CDR2 YFSETQ. The CDR3 runs to 13 residues. V lost 6 bases and J lost 1; bases outside the gene matches: 3. The chain's CDR3 is CASTRDRNTEAFF. The CDR3, as DNA: TGCGCCAGCACCCGGGACAGGAACACTGAAGCTTTCTTT.

The chain uses TRBV19 and TRBJ1-5, with no clear D. With 10 bases removed from V and 0 bases from J, the gap between germline ends came to 13 bases. CDR3 length: 14 amino acids. Germline V gene sequence: CDR1 LNHDA, CDR2 SQIVND (reference sequence). In DNA, the CDR3 is TGTGCCACCTTGGGCCGTTATAGCAATCAGCCCCAGCATTTT. It is translated as CATLGRYSNQPQHF.

This rearrangement joins TRBV9 to TRBJ2-2; D may be TRBD2 (5 bases). This CDR3 has 20 residues. In germline, CDR1 is SGDLS, CDR2 YYNGEE. Deletions cut 4 bases from V and 0 bases from J, with 25 bases between. The CDR3: CASSSPRAEAIGPNTGELFF. CDR3 nucleotide sequence: TGTGCCAGCAGCTCCCCCCGGGCGGAGGCCATAGGGCCGAACACCGGGGAGCTGTTTTTT.

The V gene is TRBV6-2 or TRBV6-3, the J gene TRBJ2-7, with 15 bases matching TRBD2. This CDR3 contains 17 residues. J gave up 3 bases and V 4 bases, and 7 bases lay outside the gene matches. CDR1 is MNHEY, CDR2 SVGEGT, per germline. In DNA, the CDR3 is TGTGCCAGCAGTTCTGGGACTAGCGGGGGGCACGGCTACGAGCAGTACTTC. Protein: CASSSGTSGGHGYEQYF.

The rearrangement joins TRBV19 to TRBJ2-7, with no clear D. V dropped 4 bases and J dropped 7 bases, with 14 bases sitting between them. The CDR3 has 13 residues. The germline V gene has CDR1 LNHDA and CDR2 SQIVND (reference sequence). CDR3 loop: CASSNGLEREQYF. Written as DNA, the CDR3 is TGTGCCAGTAGTAATGGTCTCGAGAGGGAGCAGTACTTC.

This clone showed up just a few times. CDR3 in DNA: TGTGCCAGCAGCCATACAGGGGAACTGTATAATTCACCCCTCCACTTT. This codes for CASSHTGELYNSPLHF. This chain uses TRBV11-2 with TRBJ1-6; TRBD1 agrees at 7 bases. Germline V gene lookup returns CDR1 SGHAT and CDR2 FQNNGV. J was trimmed by 4 bases and V by 5 bases; bases with no gene match: 8. The CDR3 extends over 16 amino acids.

The chain couples TRBV30 to TRBJ1-4; possibly TRBD1 for D (6 bases). The CDR3 has 11 amino acids. Between the trimmed V and J ends, which lost 2 bases and 10 bases, there was a span of 8 bases. The germline V gene encodes CDR1 GTSNPN and CDR2 SVGIG (reference sequence). The CDR3 sequence: CAWSLDRKLFF. DNA for the CDR3: TGTGCCTGGAGTCTGGACAGAAAACTGTTTTTT.

The chain employs TRBV4-1 and TRBJ2-2; the match to TRBD1 covers 7 bases. After removal of 5 bases from V and 6 bases from J, the junction contained 6 bases not matched to a gene. Germline V gene sequence: CDR1 MGHRA, CDR2 YSYEKL. CDR3 size: 14 residues. The CDR3 reads CASSLRQGPGELFF. As DNA, the CDR3 is TGCGCCAGCAGCTTACGACAGGGTCCCGGGGAGCTGTTTTTT.

This clone was seen once. The chain recombines TRBV7-2 with TRBJ2-1; 7 bases agree with TRBD2. The CDR3 extends over 17 amino acids. V trimming: 1 base; J trimming: 5 bases; junction bases outside the gene matches: 11. The germline V gene has CDR1 SGHTA and CDR2 FQGNSA. The CDR3 DNA follows: TGTGCCAGCAGCTTAGAATTTTGGGGGGGGGTTAACAATGAGCAGTTCTTC. Its protein product is CASSLEFWGGVNNEQFF.

The V call is TRBV9, the J call TRBJ1-1, with unresolved D. CDR1 and CDR2 from the germline V gene are SGDLS and YYNGEE. The germline V and J ends were trimmed by 3 bases and 0 bases, with 6 bases remaining between them. The CDR3 contains 13 residues. The CDR3 sequence is CASSDNMNTEAFF. CDR3 DNA sequence: TGTGCCAGCAGCGATAACATGAACACTGAAGCTTTCTTT. The full variable domain, in which reference TRBV9 and TRBJ1-1 provide the parts outside the CDR3, is DSGVTQTPKHLITATGQRVTLRCSPRSGDLSVYWYQQSLDQGLQFLIQYYNGEERAKGNILERFSAQQFPDLHSELNLSSLELGDSALYFCASSDNMNTEAFFGQGTRLTVV.

The chain uses TRBV4-3 and TRBJ1-4; no definite D call. The CDR3 covers 16 residues. V lost 0 bases and J 2 bases, leaving 10 bases between the germline ends. CDR1 and CDR2 (germline): LGHNA, YSLEER. The CDR3 here is CASSQDWAPTNEKLFF. CDR3 nucleotide sequence: TGCGCCAGCAGCCAAGATTGGGCACCGACTAATGAAAAACTGTTTTTT.

This clone showed up just once. J is TRBJ1-1 and V is TRBV23-1; no reliable D call. TRBV23-1 is reported as an ORF; its role is uncertain. The CDR3 totals 16 residues. V dropped 0 bases and J dropped 2 bases, with 13 bases sitting between them. The CDR3 is CASSQSPLAVNTEAFF. The CDR3 nucleotides are TGCGCCAGCAGTCAATCCCCCTTGGCAGTAAACACTGAAGCTTTCTTT.

The sample holds one count of this clone. V is TRBV19 and J is TRBJ2-7; a weak D match, TRBD1 (5 bases). Germline lookup yields CDR1 LNHDA and CDR2 SQIVND (reference sequence). With 5 bases removed from V and 3 bases from J, the gap between germline ends came to 20 bases. The length of the CDR3 is 16 residues. The CDR3 protein is CASSGQGLRAVYEQYF. CDR3 sequence (DNA): TGTGCCAGTAGTGGCCAGGGTCTACGGGCCGTCTACGAGCAGTACTTC.